Each of the 25 T cell receptor beta chains below was sequenced from the same sample in a study of human T cells and chemical hapten exposure. Time point specified: patch test 1, 2 weeks after DPC sensitization. Sample treatment: therapeutic diphenylcyclopropenone sensitization with weekly scalp DPC. TCRdb independently ran MiXCR on the RACE reads; one entry per CDR3 protein. The sample lists more than 95,000 distinct CDR3 sequences; around an eighth were seen once. The specimen comprised whole blood, sampled in connection with sensitization to the hapten diphenylcyclopropenone (DPC). These receptors all stem from a woman aged 45 to 65 with alopecia areata. Some clones in this sample may be carry-over from other donors' samples.

In regard to this clonotype: A much larger clone differs by one base, so this may be a read error. The rearrangement links TRBV7-9 to TRBJ1-1, with a possible D match to TRBD1 (5 bases). The germline V gene encodes CDR1 SEHNR and CDR2 FQNEAQ (reference sequence). The CDR3 length is 14 residues. Trimming removed 1 base at V and 6 bases at J, with 12 bases between. This CDR3 reads CASSLGQSGAEAFF. The CDR3 DNA sequence: TGTGCCAGCAGCTTAGGACAGTCTGGCGCTGAAGCTTTCTTT. Filled out from reference TRBV7-9 and TRBJ1-1, the complete variable domain reads DTGVSQNPRHKITKRGQNVTFRCDPISEHNRLYWYRQTLGQGPEFLTYFQNEAQLEKSRLLSDRFSAERPKGSFSTLEIQRTEQGDSAMYLCASSLGQSGAEAFFGQGTRLTVV.

The chain recombines TRBV3-1 with TRBJ1-1; possibly TRBD1 for D (5 bases). Germline-derived CDR1 and CDR2 are LGHDT and YNNKEL (reference sequence). The length of the CDR3 is 14 residues. Trimming took 2 bases from V and 9 from J, leaving 16 bases between them. The chain's CDR3 is CASSQRDTREKAFF. CDR3 coding DNA: TGTGCCAGCAGCCAAAGGGATACCAGGGAAAAAGCTTTCTTT.

This clonotype was recorded a few times. This sequence joins TRBV20-1 and TRBJ2-1; 13 nucleotides line up with TRBD2. CDR1 is DFQATT, CDR2 SNEGSKA, per germline (reference sequence). V was clipped by 5 bases and J by 2 bases; unmatched bases: 3. This CDR3 has 15 residues. This CDR3 is CSALGLAGTYNEQFF. CDR3 bases: TGCAGTGCTCTGGGACTAGCGGGAACCTACAATGAGCAGTTCTTC.

The rearrangement joins TRBV20-1 to TRBJ1-6, with unresolved D. Germline V gives CDR1 DFQATT, CDR2 SNEGSKA (reference sequence). This CDR3 is 11 amino acids long. V lost 3 bases to trimming and J lost 10 bases, with 7 bases between them. The chain's CDR3 is CSARDESPLHF. The CDR3 DNA follows: TGCAGTGCTAGGGACGAATCACCCCTCCACTTT.

J is TRBJ1-4 and V is TRBV20-1, with unresolved D. The CDR3 loop spans 13 amino acids. The germline gives CDR1 DFQATT, CDR2 SNEGSKA (reference sequence). The V end lost 0 bases, the J end lost 2 bases, and 4 bases lay between the germline ends. The CDR3 sequence: CSARDTTNEKLFF. The CDR3 region has the DNA TGCAGTGCTAGAGATACGACTAATGAAAAACTGTTTTTT.

This clonotype was picked up a small number of times. The chain carries TRBV12-3 or TRBV12-4 and TRBJ1-5; 7 nucleotides match TRBD1. This CDR3 is built from 14 residues. Losses at the gene ends were 6 bases for V and 3 bases for J; bases not matched to a gene: 5. DNA for the CDR3: TGTGCCAGCAGCCCGACAGGGACCAATCAGCCCCAGCATTTT. Translated: CASSPTGTNQPQHF.

This clonotype occurred many times. The CDR3 DNA reads as TGTGCCAGCAGCTTAGGAGAGAGCTCCTACAATGAGCAGTTCTTC. This codes for CASSLGESSYNEQFF. The chain uses TRBV13 and TRBJ2-1; D is unclear. The CDR3 sequence is 15 residues long. CDR1 is PRHDT and CDR2 is FYEKMQ in the germline V gene (reference sequence). V was shortened by 0 bases and J by 0 bases, with 6 bases between the two germline ends.

The chain couples TRBV24-1 to TRBJ2-3; D call uncertain. This CDR3 has 13 residues. With 6 bases removed from V and 3 bases from J, the gap between germline ends came to 9 bases. Germline CDR1 KGHDR, CDR2 SFDVKD. CDR3 region: CATSTSVTDTQYF. CDR3 coding DNA: TGTGCCACCAGTACGAGCGTGACAGATACGCAGTATTTT.

The chain has TRBV28 and TRBJ1-1; no clear D gene. Per germline, CDR1 MDHEN and CDR2 SYDVKM. Trimming stripped 3 bases from V and 0 bases from J, with 11 bases between. This CDR3 comprises 15 residues. The CDR3, as DNA: TGTGCCAGCAGTTTTATTGACCGAGTGAACACTGAAGCTTTCTTT. This codes for CASSFIDRVNTEAFF. The full variable domain, its missing parts supplied by reference TRBV28 and TRBJ1-1, is DVKVTQSSRYLVKRTGEKVFLECVQDMDHENMFWYRQDPGLGLRLIYFSYDVKMKEKGDIPEGYSVSREKKERFSLILESASTNQTSMYLCASSFIDRVNTEAFFGQGTRLTVV.

This clonotype came up many times. V usage is TRBV7-2 and J usage is TRBJ1-1; the D is unclear. This CDR3 has 16 amino acids. V shed 5 bases and J shed 1 base, with 17 bases lying between them. From germline, CDR1 is SGHTA and CDR2 FQGNSA. The DNA for the CDR3 is TGTGCCAGCAGCCTCCCTTTAGGATTTACGAACACTGAAGCTTTCTTT. Translated, it gives CASSLPLGFTNTEAFF.

V gene TRBV28 combines with J gene TRBJ2-1; 9 positions match TRBD2. CDR3 length: 14 residues. Per germline, CDR1 MDHEN and CDR2 SYDVKM. The junction had 10 bases not matched to a gene; V was cut back by 6 bases and J by 10 bases. CDR3 protein: CASSPGTSLREQFF. DNA of the CDR3: TGTGCCAGCAGCCCGGGGACTAGCCTAAGAGAGCAGTTCTTC.

J is TRBJ1-2 and V is TRBV28; 7 bases line up with TRBD1. The CDR3 runs 15 residues. V was clipped by 3 bases and J by 5 bases; unmatched bases: 9. Germline values: CDR1 MDHEN, CDR2 SYDVKM. The CDR3 loop reads CASSLDNRGVYGYTF. CDR3 in DNA: TGTGCCAGCAGTTTGGATAACAGGGGTGTTTATGGCTACACCTTC.

CDR3 bases: TGCAGCGTGTACAGGGCAGATACGCAGTATTTT. It is translated as CSVYRADTQYF. The gene calls are TRBV29-1 and TRBJ2-3, with D tentatively TRBD1 (6 bases). This CDR3 is built from 11 residues. Trimming cost V 6 bases and J 4 bases, with 8 bases left between them. Germline CDR1 and CDR2: SQVTM and ANQGSEA.

The V gene is TRBV12-3 or TRBV12-4, the J gene TRBJ1-6, with D tentatively TRBD1 (6 bases). With 6 bases removed from V and 7 bases from J, the gap between germline ends came to 13 bases. The CDR3 runs to 14 residues. The chain's CDR3 is CASSRDILNSPLHF. Here the CDR3 DNA reads TGTGCCAGCAGCCGGGACATCCTAAATTCACCCCTCCACTTT.

CDR3 sequence: CASSYYQETQYF. The CDR3 DNA reads TGCGCCAGCAGCTACTACCAAGAGACCCAGTACTTC. The chain employs TRBV5-1 and TRBJ2-5; D gene ambiguous. Germline assignment: CDR1 SGHRS and CDR2 YFSETQ. This CDR3 comprises 12 residues. V lost 3 bases and J lost 0, with 3 bases in between.

The chain combines TRBV7-2 with TRBJ2-3; TRBD2 is a possible D gene (6 bases). The CDR3 is 16 amino acids. Germline-derived CDR1 and CDR2 are SGHTA and FQGNSA. V was clipped by 8 bases and J by 1 base, with 19 bases between them. The CDR3 DNA sequence: TGTGCCAGCTCCGGACGGACTAACAGCCGCACAGATACGCAGTATTTT. Translation: CASSGRTNSRTDTQYF.

This clonotype came up many times. The chain's CDR3 is CASSQGANTGELFF. Written as DNA, the CDR3 is TGTGCCAGCTCACAGGGGGCGAACACCGGGGAGCTGTTTTTT. The chain employs TRBV18 and TRBJ2-2, with a tentative D call TRBD1 (6 bases). The V gene lost 4 bases and the J gene lost 0 bases, with 6 bases spanning the gap. From germline, CDR1 is KGHSH and CDR2 LQKENI. The CDR3 totals 14 residues.

This clonotype was recorded many times. Here the CDR3 reads CASSFRAGGNQPQHF. The CDR3, as DNA: TGTGCCAGCAGTTTTAGGGCAGGGGGTAATCAGCCCCAGCATTTT. The chain carries TRBV28 and TRBJ1-5; TRBD1 matches 7 bases. The CDR3 is 15 amino acids. Germline CDR1 MDHEN, CDR2 SYDVKM. V trimming: 3 bases; J trimming: 4 bases; junction bases outside the gene matches: 6.

V usage is TRBV21-1 and J usage is TRBJ2-3; TRBD1 was called by the table and not checked on the DNA. TRBV21-1 is given as a pseudogene. The length of the CDR3 is 18 residues. The CDR3 region has the DNA TGTGCCAGCAGCAAAGAGTCAGGGGGCGCAATAAATACAGATACGCAGTATTTT. Residues: CASSKESGGAINTDTQYF.

This clonotype was found many times. V is TRBV7-8 and J is TRBJ2-1; D remains ambiguous. Germline V CDR1 and CDR2: SGHVS, FQNEAQ. The length of the CDR3 is 15 residues. V was shortened by 1 base and J by 4 bases, with 11 bases between the two germline ends. The CDR3 spells CASSLGSEKYNEQFF. DNA for the CDR3: TGTGCCAGCAGCTTAGGTTCGGAGAAATACAATGAGCAGTTCTTC.

The chain has TRBV12-3 or TRBV12-4 and TRBJ2-6; D is uncertain. Trimming took 6 bases from V and 3 from J, leaving 9 bases between them. The CDR3 consists of 14 residues. The CDR3 loop reads CASSRPGGANVLTF. DNA for the CDR3: TGTGCCAGCAGCCGCCCCGGTGGGGCCAACGTCCTGACTTTC.

This clonotype was counted between two and nine times. The V call is TRBV18, the J call TRBJ2-3, with D unresolved. CDR3 length: 14 amino acids. Germline-derived CDR1 and CDR2 are KGHSH and LQKENI. The V end lost 4 bases, the J end lost 3 bases, and 11 bases lay between the germline ends. DNA for the CDR3: TGTGCCAGCTCACGGTCTCTAGGTACAGATACGCAGTATTTT. Protein sequence: CASSRSLGTDTQYF.

The table lists this clonotype with a count of one. The V call is TRBV4-1, the J call TRBJ2-2; D not resolved. Germline CDR1 is MGHRA and CDR2 is YSYEKL. With 5 bases removed from V and 6 bases from J, the gap between germline ends came to 7 bases. The CDR3 has 12 amino acids. The DNA of the CDR3 is TGCGCCAGCAGCTTATGGGCCGGGGAGCTGTTTTTT. This encodes CASSLWAGELFF.

The gene calls are TRBV24-1 and TRBJ1-2; D gene uncertain. CDR1 is KGHDR and CDR2 is SFDVKD in the germline V gene. The CDR3 spans 13 residues. The germline V and J ends were trimmed by 3 bases and 7 bases, with 11 bases remaining between them. The CDR3 here is CATSDGPDIGYTF. In DNA, the CDR3 is TGTGCCACCAGTGATGGACCTGACATTGGCTACACCTTC.

This clonotype was detected only a few times. This chain uses TRBV6-2 or TRBV6-3 with TRBJ2-7, with D perhaps TRBD2 (6 bases). Trimming shortened V by 2 bases and J by 3 bases, and 14 bases separated the two germline ends. Germline V gives CDR1 MNHEY, CDR2 SVGEGT. This CDR3 spans 15 amino acids. Written as DNA, the CDR3 is TGTGCCAGCAGTTACCGGGACTCCATTAACTACGAGCAGTACTTC. Its translation: CASSYRDSINYEQYF.